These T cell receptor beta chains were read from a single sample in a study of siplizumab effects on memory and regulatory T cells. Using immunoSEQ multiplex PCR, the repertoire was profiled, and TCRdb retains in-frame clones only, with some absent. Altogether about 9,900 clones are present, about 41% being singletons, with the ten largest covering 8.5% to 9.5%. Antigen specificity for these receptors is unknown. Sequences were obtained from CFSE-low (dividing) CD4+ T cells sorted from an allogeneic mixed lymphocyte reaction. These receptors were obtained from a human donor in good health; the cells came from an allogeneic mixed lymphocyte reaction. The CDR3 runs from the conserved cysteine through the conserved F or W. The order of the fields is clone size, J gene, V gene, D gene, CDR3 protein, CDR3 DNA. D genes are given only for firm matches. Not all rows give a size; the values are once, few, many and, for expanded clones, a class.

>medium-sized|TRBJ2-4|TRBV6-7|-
CASRRDGVAKNIQYF
TGTGCCAGCAGGAGGGACGGAGTAGCCAAAAACATTCAGTACTTC
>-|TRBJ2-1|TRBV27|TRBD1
CASSPRPTGGSEQFF
TGTGCCAGCAGCCCCCGTCCGACAGGGGGTAGTGAGCAGTTCTTC
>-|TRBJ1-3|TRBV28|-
CASSLTGWANTIYF
TGTGCCAGCAGTTTAACAGGGTGGGCAAACACCATATATTTT
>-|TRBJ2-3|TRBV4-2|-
CASSLLLVTDTQYF
TGTGCCAGCAGCCTTCTACTAGTCACGGATACGCAGTATTTT
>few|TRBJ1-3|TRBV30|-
CAWSWGGGGNTIYF
TGTGCCTGGAGTTGGGGAGGGGGAGGAAACACCATATATTTT
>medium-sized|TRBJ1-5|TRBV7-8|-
CASSLGLGEPQHF
TGTGCCAGCAGCTTAGGGCTTGGGGAACCCCAGCATTTT
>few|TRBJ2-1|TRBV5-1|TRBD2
CASSLTRTRFINEQFF
TGCGCCAGCAGCTTGACCCGGACTAGATTCATCAATGAGCAGTTCTTC
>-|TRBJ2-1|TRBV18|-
CASSPRAWGYNEQFF
TGTGCCAGCTCACCGAGGGCTTGGGGTTACAATGAGCAGTTCTTC
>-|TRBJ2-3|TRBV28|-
CASSLLAGVADTQYF
TGTGCCAGCAGTTTATTGGCAGGGGTCGCAGATACGCAGTATTTT
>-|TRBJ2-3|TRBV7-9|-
CASSLDITSTDTQYF
TGTGCCAGCAGCTTAGATATTACTAGCACAGATACGCAGTATTTT
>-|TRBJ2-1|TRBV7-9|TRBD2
CASTGTRDYNEQFF
TGTGCCAGTACCGGGACTAGAGACTACAATGAGCAGTTCTTC
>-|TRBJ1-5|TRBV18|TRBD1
CASSLPGTGGRQPQHF
TGTGCCAGCTCACTCCCCGGGACAGGGGGCAGGCAGCCCCAGCATTTT
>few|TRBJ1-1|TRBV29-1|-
CSVVPGNTEAFF
TGCAGCGTTGTTCCGGGGAACACTGAAGCTTTCTTT
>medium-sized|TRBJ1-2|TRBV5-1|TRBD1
CASSLGGTGPSRYGYTF
TGCGCCAGCAGCTTGGGAGGGACAGGTCCATCTAGGTATGGCTACACCTTC
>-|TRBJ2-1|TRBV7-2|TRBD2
CASSPAGLAGVDEQFF
TGTGCCAGCAGCCCGGCAGGACTAGCGGGAGTCGATGAGCAGTTCTTC
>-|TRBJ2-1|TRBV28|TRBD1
CASSCRGQGCHEQFF
TGTGCCAGCAGTTGCCGGGGACAGGGGTGCCATGAGCAGTTCTTC